Shown below are 16 T cell receptor beta chains from a single sample sequenced in a study of vaccination effects on CD4 cells after COVID-19. Generated by immunoSEQ multiplex PCR, the TCRdb table keeps only in-frame clones and is missing some. The sample has 17,000 or so clones; about four fifths are singletons. Antigen-specific CD4+ T cells expanded by the ViraFEST assay with viral peptide pools were then sequenced. On roughly day 9 of culture, CD4+ T cells were separated out. This person's SARS-CoV-2 infection, confirmed by PCR, occurred between March and December 2020. The cohort was immunized with two doses of either the BNT162b2 or mRNA-1273 vaccine. For these receptors, no antigen is known. The sequenced sample was CD4+ T cells from PBMCs cultured with SARS-CoV-2 spike peptides, obtained after COVID-19 vaccination. The receptors stem from a human donor who had a prior SARS-CoV-2 infection.

The chain has TRBV7-3 and TRBJ2-1; 10 bases agree with TRBD2. The junction had 20 bases not matched to a gene; V was cut back by 5 bases and J by 13 bases. The CDR3 length is 17 residues. Germline V gene data show CDR1 as SGHTA and CDR2 as FQGTGA. Here the CDR3 reads CASSPQSPGLAGVPQFF. The CDR3 bases are TGTGCCAGCAGCCCCCAATCCCCTGGGCTAGCGGGAGTCCCCCAGTTCTTC.

CDR3 loop: CASSEFSSGRGYEQYF. The CDR3 nucleotides are TGTGCCAGCAGTGAATTTTCTAGCGGGAGAGGCTACGAGCAGTACTTC. The chain joins TRBV25-1 to TRBJ2-7, with TRBD2 matching 10 bases. This CDR3 comprises 16 residues. Germline V gives CDR1 MGHDK, CDR2 SYGVNS. V was clipped by 1 base and J by 3 bases; unmatched bases: 6.

The chain carries TRBV6-1 and TRBJ2-7, with 7 bases fitting TRBD2. This CDR3 has 15 residues. The V gene end was trimmed by 0 bases and the J gene end by 4 bases; junction bases not matched to a gene: 6. Looked up from germline, CDR1 is MNHNS and CDR2 is SASEGT. The CDR3 nucleotides are TGTGCCAGCAGTGAAGCCCTGACTAGCTTGTACGAGCAGTACTTC. It encodes CASSEALTSLYEQYF.

Details on this clone: Other DNA sequences of this sample code for an identical CDR3. The chain links TRBV5-1 to TRBJ2-7; TRBD1 matches at 7 bases. CDR1 is SGHRS, CDR2 YFSETQ, per germline. The CDR3 spans 13 residues. With V trimmed by 4 bases and J by 5 bases, 6 bases remained unmatched. CDR3 loop: CASSLTTGNEQYF. Here the CDR3 DNA reads TGCGCCAGCAGCCTCACGACAGGGAACGAGCAGTACTTC.

This chain links TRBV30 with TRBJ1-1; D uncertain. Germline V gene sequence: CDR1 GTSNPN, CDR2 SVGIG (reference sequence). V shed 2 bases and J shed 0 bases, with 7 bases lying between them. This CDR3 contains 13 residues. CDR3 in DNA: TGTGCCTGGAGTTTGGATATGAACACTGAAGCTTTCTTT. It specifies CAWSLDMNTEAFF.

The chain uses TRBV9 and TRBJ1-1; D gene ambiguous. CDR1 is SGDLS and CDR2 is YYNGEE in the germline V gene. The CDR3 sequence is 16 residues long. Trimming left V 0 bases short and J 2 bases short, with 14 bases between. The CDR3 DNA is TGTGCCAGCAGCGTAGGTGTAGGATTAAGCAACACTGAAGCTTTCTTT. Its translation is CASSVGVGLSNTEAFF. The variable domain in full, completed from reference TRBV9 and TRBJ1-1, reads DSGVTQTPKHLITATGQRVTLRCSPRSGDLSVYWYQQSLDQGLQFLIQYYNGEERAKGNILERFSAQQFPDLHSELNLSSLELGDSALYFCASSVGVGLSNTEAFFGQGTRLTVV.

This clone appeared once. CDR3 loop: CALMKGQPNSPLHF. The CDR3 region has the DNA TGTGCCCTTATGAAGGGACAGCCTAATTCACCCCTCCACTTT. This chain connects TRBV2 to TRBJ1-6, with TRBD1 matching 7 bases. Looked up from germline, CDR1 is SNHLY and CDR2 is FYNNEI. V was pared by 11 bases and J by 6 bases, with 10 bases of the junction left unmatched. The CDR3 spans 14 residues. The whole variable domain, remainder taken from reference TRBV2 and TRBJ1-6, is EPEVTQTPSHQVTQMGQEVILRCVPISNHLYFYWYRQILGQKVEFLVSFYNNEISEKSEIFDDQFSVERPDGSNFTLKIRSTKLEDSAMYFCALMKGQPNSPLHFGNGTRLTVT.

The J gene is TRBJ1-1, the V gene TRBV5-1; a weak D match, TRBD1 (5 bases). The ends were cut back, 0 bases at V and 6 bases at J, with 15 bases in the middle. CDR1 and CDR2 from the germline V gene are SGHRS and YFSETQ. CDR3 size: 15 residues. In nucleotides, the CDR3 is TGCGCCAGCAGCTTGGGGATCGGGGGGAGCGCTGAAGCTTTCTTT. This codes for CASSLGIGGSAEAFF.

V and J are TRBV6-1 and TRBJ1-4; D unclear. There are 14 residues in the CDR3. The V gene's germline CDR1 is MNHNS and CDR2 SASEGT. Trimming took off 0 bases at V and 8 bases at J, with 10 bases between the two ends. This CDR3 is CASSEAGIGEKLFF. CDR3 sequence (DNA): TGTGCCAGCAGTGAAGCCGGGATCGGGGAAAAACTGTTTTTT.

The gene calls are TRBV6-5 and TRBJ2-5; 7 nucleotides match TRBD1. Germline values: CDR1 MNHEY, CDR2 SVGAGI. The CDR3 totals 14 residues. Trimming removed 6 bases from V and 2 bases from J; junction bases left unmatched: 6. CDR3 coding DNA: TGTGCCAGCAGCTTACAACAGGGGCAAGAGACCCAGTACTTC. Encoded protein: CASSLQQGQETQYF.

CDR3 region: CASSGTITYEQYF. In DNA form, the CDR3 reads TGTGCCAGTAGCGGGACGATAACCTACGAGCAGTACTTC. The genes are TRBV19 and TRBJ2-7; either TRBD1 or TRBD2 may supply D (5 bases each). The V end was cut by 6 bases, the J end by 2 bases, with 11 bases between. The CDR3 totals 13 residues. The germline gives CDR1 LNHDA, CDR2 SQIVND (reference sequence).

The chain is built from TRBV4-1 and TRBJ2-5; 8 nucleotides align to TRBD2. Per the germline V gene, CDR1 is MGHRA and CDR2 is YSYEKL. This CDR3 region has 16 residues. Trimming removed 4 bases from V and 1 base from J; junction bases left unmatched: 8. The CDR3 loop is CASSLKYSGAQETQYF. The CDR3 DNA sequence: TGCGCCAGCAGCCTCAAGTATAGCGGGGCCCAAGAGACCCAGTACTTC.

The gene calls are TRBV7-8 and TRBJ2-5; 7 bases are shared with TRBD2. V shed 5 bases and J 1 base; nucleotides not matched to a gene: 10. Germline CDR1 reads SGHVS; CDR2 reads FQNEAQ. There are 16 residues in the CDR3. This CDR3 is CASSRGEGSGQETQYF. The CDR3 DNA sequence: TGTGCCAGCAGCCGAGGGGAGGGGTCGGGCCAAGAGACCCAGTACTTC. The variable domain in full, with the rest retrieved from reference TRBV7-8 and TRBJ2-5, is GAGVSQSPRYKVAKRGQDVALRCDPISGHVSLFWYQQALGQGPEFLTYFQNEAQLDKSGLPSDRFFAERPEGSVSTLKIQRTQQEDSAVYLCASSRGEGSGQETQYFGPGTRLLVL.

For this clone: The junction departs from the called germline gene at one end, perhaps through a read error. The rearrangement links TRBV9 to TRBJ2-5; unclear D gene. Germline assignment: CDR1 SGDLS and CDR2 YYNGEE. The CDR3 runs 13 residues. The CDR3 DNA reads TGTGCCAGCAGCGGGACGGCTTTAGAGGCCCAGTACTTC. It yields the protein CASSGTALEAQYF.

The CDR3 protein is CASAQTGRTNSPLHF. The CDR3 nucleotides read TGTGCCAGCGCTCAGACGGGACGGACAAATTCACCCCTCCACTTT. V usage is TRBV9 and J usage is TRBJ1-6; D possibly corresponds to TRBD1 (5 bases). Germline lookup yields CDR1 SGDLS and CDR2 YYNGEE. The V gene lost 7 bases and the J gene lost 7 bases, with 18 bases spanning the gap. This CDR3 has 15 residues. The whole variable domain, filled in from reference TRBV9 and TRBJ1-6, reads DSGVTQTPKHLITATGQRVTLRCSPRSGDLSVYWYQQSLDQGLQFLIQYYNGEERAKGNILERFSAQQFPDLHSELNLSSLELGDSALYFCASAQTGRTNSPLHFGNGTRLTVT.

This clone came up a few times. The chain couples TRBV5-6 to TRBJ1-1; D is undetermined. CDR1 and CDR2 (germline): SGHDT, YYEEEE. CDR3 length: 13 residues. V shed 4 bases and J shed 3 bases, with 10 bases lying between them. Here the CDR3 DNA reads TGTGCCAGCAGCCCCCGACCCCACACTGAAGCTTTCTTT. Translating it yields CASSPRPHTEAFF.